One and the same sample provided the 25 T cell receptor beta chains below, sequenced in a study of T cell clonotyping in hematopoietic cell transplantation. The protocol was immunoSEQ multiplex PCR, while the TCRdb copy is restricted to in-frame clones and leaves out a portion. The sample has under 10,000 clones, roughly 90% seen once. This specimen consisted of PBMCs, obtained 180 days after allogeneic stem cell transplant. The receptors originated from a human patient who had an allogeneic stem cell transplant, so the T cells may come from the graft donor. The donor label of this sample is uncertain. Some clones in this sample may be carry-over from other donors' samples.

This rearrangement joins TRBV28 to TRBJ1-5; D is undetermined. V lost 5 bases and J lost 3, with 14 bases in between. Germline CDR1 MDHEN, CDR2 SYDVKM. This CDR3 spans 15 amino acids. The CDR3 DNA is TGTGCCAGCAGTACCATGAGGCTGGTCAATCAGCCCCAGCATTTT. Translating it yields CASSTMRLVNQPQHF.

The genes are TRBV30 and TRBJ1-6, with 7 bases lining up with TRBD1. Germline V CDR1 and CDR2: GTSNPN, SVGIG (reference sequence). Germline trimming cut 4 bases from V and 5 bases from J; bases unmatched to any gene: 5. This CDR3 has 14 amino acids. The DNA for the CDR3 is TGTGCCTGGAATCGGGGGACAGATAATTCACCCCTCCACTTT. Translated, it gives CAWNRGTDNSPLHF.

This chain uses TRBV5-5 with TRBJ1-2; no reliable D call. Germline CDR1 is SGHKS and CDR2 is YYEKEE (reference sequence). The CDR3 has 15 residues. V lost 3 bases to trimming and J lost 4 bases, with 16 bases between them. Written as DNA, the CDR3 is TGTGCCAGCAGCTCCGATCCTTTACCCATCTATGGCTACACCTTC. Protein: CASSSDPLPIYGYTF. Looking up the rest from reference TRBV5-5 and TRBJ1-2 gives the full variable domain: DAGVTQSPTHLIKTRGQQVTLRCSPISGHKSVSWYQQVLGQGPQFIFQYYEKEERGRGNFPDRFSARQFPNYSSELNVNALLLGDSALYLCASSSDPLPIYGYTFGSGTRLTVV.

The chain is built from TRBV6-6 and TRBJ1-5; D ambiguous. The CDR3 covers 14 residues. Trimming stripped 2 bases from V and 6 bases from J, with 11 bases between. Germline V lookup: CDR1 MNHNY, CDR2 SVGAGI (reference sequence). The CDR3 DNA sequence: TGTGCCAGCAGTTACGGAGTTTTTCGTCAGCCCCAGCATTTT. Translated, it gives CASSYGVFRQPQHF.

This chain links TRBV7-2 with TRBJ1-1; TRBD1 is a possible D gene (5 bases). CDR1 and CDR2 from the germline V gene are SGHTA and FQGNSA. CDR3 length: 17 amino acids. V was trimmed by 0 bases and J by 0 bases, leaving 14 bases between them. The CDR3 coding sequence is TGTGCCAGCAGCTTAGCCCCGCAGGGCCGAGTGAACACTGAAGCTTTCTTT. Translating it yields CASSLAPQGRVNTEAFF.

The chain has TRBV6-5 and TRBJ1-1, with a weak D call TRBD1 (5 bases). Germline CDR1 reads MNHEY; CDR2 reads SVGAGI. The CDR3 has 14 residues. The ends were cut back, 2 bases at V and 7 bases at J, with 14 bases in the middle. CDR3 sequence: CASSYTRQGHEAFF. The CDR3 DNA sequence: TGTGCCAGCAGTTACACCCGGCAGGGCCATGAAGCTTTCTTT.

This clone was seen only once. V gene TRBV5-1 combines with J gene TRBJ2-5, with 8 bases matching TRBD2. The CDR3 has 20 residues. Germline CDR1 SGHRS, CDR2 YFSETQ. V was clipped by 0 bases and J by 1 base; unmatched bases: 17. The chain's CDR3 is CASSLEGRGGGGGPQETQYF. In DNA form, the CDR3 reads TGCGCCAGCAGCTTGGAAGGTCGCGGTGGTGGCGGGGGGCCCCAAGAGACCCAGTACTTC.

The chain couples TRBV5-1 to TRBJ1-1; D is uncertain. Trimming removed 0 bases from V and 0 bases from J, with 6 bases in between. The CDR3 has 14 amino acids. The germline CDR1 and CDR2 sequences are SGHRS and YFSETQ. CDR3 sequence: CASSLGVLNTEAFF. The CDR3 coding sequence is TGCGCCAGCAGCTTGGGTGTCTTGAACACTGAAGCTTTCTTT.

The chain has TRBV30 and TRBJ2-3, with TRBD2 matching over 8 bases. The CDR3 covers 15 residues. Trimming cost V 5 bases and J 1 base; bases outside gene matches: 8. In germline, CDR1 is GTSNPN, CDR2 SVGIG (reference sequence). The CDR3 protein is CAWGLRGGGTDTQYF. CDR3 in DNA: TGTGCCTGGGGTTTACGGGGGGGTGGCACAGATACGCAGTATTTT.

The chain links TRBV28 to TRBJ1-6; 10 bases match TRBD1. CDR1 MDHEN and CDR2 SYDVKM come from the germline V gene. Trimming cost V 5 bases and J 8 bases; bases outside gene matches: 6. This CDR3 is built from 15 residues. CDR3 DNA: TGTGCCAGCAGTACTCATGGACAGGGGGATTCACCCCTCCACTTT. Protein product: CASSTHGQGDSPLHF.

The chain has TRBV4-2 and TRBJ2-3, with 13 bases identical to TRBD2. Trimming removed 3 bases from V and 4 bases from J; junction bases left unmatched: 10. This CDR3 comprises 18 residues. The germline V gene encodes CDR1 LGHNA and CDR2 YNFKEQ. DNA of the CDR3: TGTGCCAGCAGCCAGGGACTAGCGGGGCACCAGGTCGCAGATACGCAGTATTTT. This encodes CASSQGLAGHQVADTQYF.

The chain has TRBV30 and TRBJ1-1; D unclear. CDR1 is GTSNPN and CDR2 is SVGIG in the germline V gene (reference sequence). This CDR3 region has 13 residues. V was clipped by 3 bases and J by 6 bases, with 14 bases between them. The CDR3 spells CAWRPLLRSEAFF. CDR3 nucleotides: TGTGCCTGGAGGCCCCTTTTAAGGTCTGAAGCTTTCTTT.

The V gene is TRBV5-4, the J gene TRBJ1-2; weak D call: TRBD1 (5 bases). From germline, CDR1 is SGHNT and CDR2 YYREEE (reference sequence). Trimming removed 0 bases at V and 8 bases at J, with 11 bases between. The CDR3 length is 13 residues. CDR3 in DNA: TGTGCCAGCAGCTTGGCCCAGGGCGAAGGCTACACCTTC. Translation gives CASSLAQGEGYTF. Based on the CDR3 plus reference TRBV5-4 and TRBJ1-2, the full variable domain is ETGVTQSPTHLIKTRGQQVTLRCSSQSGHNTVSWYQQALGQGPQFIFQYYREEENGRGNFPPRFSGLQFPNYSSELNVNALELDDSALYLCASSLAQGEGYTFGSGTRLTVV.

CDR3 DNA: TGTGCCTGCCCGGGACTAGCGGGGCTGGCAGATACGCAGTATTTT. Residues: CACPGLAGLADTQYF. The J gene is TRBJ2-3, the V gene TRBV30, with 13 bases that match TRBD2. V lost 6 bases and J lost 4; bases outside the gene matches: 7. The CDR3 loop spans 15 amino acids. CDR1 is GTSNPN, CDR2 SVGIG, per germline (reference sequence).

As for this clone: Lacking the conserved final phenylalanine or tryptophan, this CDR3 likely reflects a read error. Because the CDR3's place on the DNA is in doubt, the DNA is left out and the CDR3 is given as listed by TCRdb. The V call is TRBV27, the J call TRBJ1-2; TRBD1, the table's D call, was not compared with the DNA. The V gene's germline CDR1 is MNHEY and CDR2 SMNVEV (reference sequence). The CDR3 length equals 11 residues, ends included. This chain's CDR3 is CASSPGDRASS.

The rearrangement links TRBV7-2 to TRBJ2-5, with D hard to call. V lost 8 bases, J lost 5 bases, and 12 bases lay in between. CDR1 is SGHTA, CDR2 FQGNSA, per germline. The CDR3 has 12 residues. The CDR3, as DNA: TGTGCCAGCGGAGTGGTAGAGGAGACCCAGTACTTC. Its protein is CASGVVEETQYF.

CDR3 residues: CASSYTGGGQPQHF. CDR3 DNA sequence: TGTGCCAGCAGTTACACAGGGGGCGGTCAGCCCCAGCATTTT. This sequence joins TRBV6-5 and TRBJ1-5; 9 bases line up with TRBD1. The V gene end was trimmed by 2 bases and the J gene end by 6 bases; junction bases not matched to a gene: 2. The CDR3 length is 14 residues. Germline V gene sequence: CDR1 MNHEY, CDR2 SVGAGI.

The chain recombines TRBV5-5 with TRBJ2-2; 7 bases are a match to TRBD2. In germline, CDR1 is SGHKS, CDR2 YYEKEE (reference sequence). The CDR3 is 17 amino acids. V shed 4 bases, J shed 2 bases, and the junction held 11 bases outside the gene matches. The CDR3 here is CASSPPWRGTNTGELFF. The CDR3 DNA reads TGTGCCAGCAGCCCACCTTGGCGGGGGACCAACACCGGGGAGCTGTTTTTT. Full variable domain (outside the CDR3, taken from reference TRBV5-5 and TRBJ2-2): DAGVTQSPTHLIKTRGQQVTLRCSPISGHKSVSWYQQVLGQGPQFIFQYYEKEERGRGNFPDRFSARQFPNYSSELNVNALLLGDSALYLCASSPPWRGTNTGELFFGEGSRLTVL.

The V gene is TRBV2, the J gene TRBJ2-2; the D is unclear. This CDR3 region has 13 residues. Trimming took off 8 bases at V and 5 bases at J, with 12 bases between the two ends. Germline V lookup: CDR1 SNHLY, CDR2 FYNNEI. CDR3 DNA: TGTGCCAGCCGTAGGGCAGTAACCGGGGAGCTGTTTTTT. Translation: CASRRAVTGELFF.

V and J are TRBV12-5 and TRBJ1-4; D is unclear. In germline, CDR1 is LGHNT, CDR2 FRNRAP. The germline V and J ends were trimmed by 5 bases and 0 bases, with 16 bases remaining between them. The CDR3 is 17 residues long. The CDR3 DNA sequence: TGTGCTAGTGGTCGAGAATCGTCAGCCGCAACTAATGAAAAACTGTTTTTT. Protein product: CASGRESSAATNEKLFF.

CDR3 DNA sequence: TGTGCCAGCAGCGTAGAATCTAGTGCCCCAACAGGGGGCGATTGGGTAGGCTACACCTTC. Residues: CASSVESSAPTGGDWVGYTF. The rearrangement joins TRBV9 to TRBJ1-2; TRBD1 matches at 9 bases. Germline loops: CDR1 SGDLS, CDR2 YYNGEE. After removal of 0 bases from V and 8 bases from J, the junction contained 23 bases not matched to a gene. CDR3 length: 20 amino acids. The full variable domain, its missing parts supplied by reference TRBV9 and TRBJ1-2, is DSGVTQTPKHLITATGQRVTLRCSPRSGDLSVYWYQQSLDQGLQFLIQYYNGEERAKGNILERFSAQQFPDLHSELNLSSLELGDSALYFCASSVESSAPTGGDWVGYTFGSGTRLTVV.

The chain links TRBV6-5 to TRBJ2-4; TRBD1 aligns across 7 bases. The germline CDR1 and CDR2 sequences are MNHEY and SVGAGI. The CDR3 has 15 residues. Trimming took 6 bases from V and 3 from J; bases not matched to a gene: 8. CDR3: CASRVGTVGKNIQYF. The CDR3 DNA is TGTGCCAGCAGAGTTGGGACAGTGGGCAAAAACATTCAGTACTTC.

The genes are TRBV19 and TRBJ1-1; weak D call: TRBD1 (5 bases). Germline loops: CDR1 LNHDA, CDR2 SQIVND (reference sequence). The CDR3 totals 16 residues. The ends were cut back, 11 bases at V and 1 base at J, with 23 bases in the middle. The CDR3 region is CAASNAPGTENTEAFF. The CDR3 bases are TGTGCCGCCTCTAATGCTCCGGGGACCGAGAACACTGAAGCTTTCTTT.

The rearrangement uses TRBV2 and TRBJ1-6; TRBD1 matches 9 bases. V lost 6 bases, J lost 11 bases, and 11 bases stayed unmatched. This CDR3 has 15 residues. Per germline, CDR1 SNHLY and CDR2 FYNNEI. CDR3 region: CASSGLRDRDAPLHF. The CDR3 DNA sequence: TGTGCCAGCAGCGGCCTAAGGGACAGGGACGCACCCCTCCACTTT. The whole variable domain, filled in from reference TRBV2 and TRBJ1-6, reads EPEVTQTPSHQVTQMGQEVILRCVPISNHLYFYWYRQILGQKVEFLVSFYNNEISEKSEIFDDQFSVERPDGSNFTLKIRSTKLEDSAMYFCASSGLRDRDAPLHFGNGTRLTVT.

This chain connects TRBV7-2 to TRBJ1-1, with TRBD1 matching 7 bases. CDR1 is SGHTA and CDR2 is FQGNSA in the germline V gene. The CDR3 totals 13 residues. After removal of 5 bases from V and 6 bases from J, the junction contained 6 bases not matched to a gene. The CDR3 DNA reads as TGTGCCAGCAGCCAAGACAGGGAGGCTGAAGCTTTCTTT. Translation: CASSQDREAEAFF.